The entry below gives a single TCR beta chain sequence along with its context. This sample is part of a study of cytomegalovirus exposure and HLA in healthy donors. Produced via immunoSEQ multiplex PCR; TCRdb's table is partial and in-frame only. The sample includes 210,000 or so clones, about 90% of them seen just once. This clonotype was obtained from a woman aged 18-29 years in good health and CMV-seronegative. Input material: PBMCs.

CDR3 protein: CASRWWGSRNTEAFF. The DNA of the CDR3 is TGTGCCAGTAGGTGGTGGGGCAGCCGGAACACTGAAGCTTTCTTT. The chain combines TRBV19 with TRBJ1-1, with TRBD1 as a possible D gene (5 bases). There are 15 residues in the CDR3. V was shortened by 6 bases and J by 1 base, with 15 bases between the two germline ends. Germline CDR1 LNHDA, CDR2 SQIVND (reference sequence).